The 2 T cell receptor beta chains in this list originate from one sample, sequenced in a study of human T cells and chemical hapten exposure. Using its own MiXCR run on the RACE reads, TCRdb lists one record per CDR3 protein. The table includes tens of thousands of distinct CDR3 sequences, roughly an eighth detected once. Indicated time point: patch test 3, about 24 weeks after DPC sensitization. Treatment indicated: therapeutic diphenylcyclopropenone sensitization with weekly scalp DPC. The sample here was whole blood, taken in connection with sensitization to the hapten diphenylcyclopropenone (DPC). The receptor source for this set is a man younger than 45 with alopecia areata. Some clones in this sample may be carry-over from other donors' samples.

The rearrangement joins TRBV6-4 to TRBJ2-1, with 12 bases matching TRBD2. The germline V gene has CDR1 MRHNA and CDR2 SNTAGT. Trimming at V came to 6 bases and at J to 2 bases, leaving 5 bases not matched to a gene. This CDR3 has 16 residues. CDR3 sequence: CASRLTSGGTYNEQFF. The CDR3 DNA follows: TGTGCCAGCAGACTGACTAGCGGGGGTACCTACAATGAGCAGTTCTTC.

The sample holds a few counts of this clonotype. The V gene is TRBV5-5, the J gene TRBJ2-2; D is possibly TRBD1 or TRBD2 (5 bases each). The germline V gene has CDR1 SGHKS and CDR2 YYEKEE (reference sequence). CDR3 length: 17 amino acids. Trimming stripped 4 bases from V and 4 bases from J, with 20 bases between. The CDR3 bases are TGTGCCAGCAGCCCGGCCCGGGGCGGGTCGACCACCGGGGAGCTGTTTTTT. Residues: CASSPARGGSTTGELFF.